The 22 T cell receptor beta chains presented below share a single source sample, sequenced in a study of cytomegalovirus exposure and HLA in healthy donors. The PCR employed 60 Vbeta primers together with 13 Jbeta primers. The data were produced by immunoSEQ multiplex PCR, yet TCRdb's version contains in-frame clones alone and is incomplete. The data contain 100,000 or so clones, around 76% of them singletons. Sequencing used PBMCs. The receptors were sampled from a young man in good health and CMV-seropositive.

The J gene is TRBJ2-7, the V gene TRBV27; 8 nucleotides agree with TRBD2. V shed 8 bases and J 6 bases; nucleotides not matched to a gene: 15. The CDR3 has 15 amino acids. Per germline, CDR1 MNHEY and CDR2 SMNVEV (reference sequence). For the CDR3, the DNA is TGTGCCAGCGAACCGCGGGGGGCCAAACCTCTCGAGCAGTACTTC. It codes for CASEPRGAKPLEQYF.

The chain uses TRBV15 and TRBJ2-5; D perhaps matches TRBD1 (8 bases). The V end was cut by 3 bases, the J end by 4 bases, with 15 bases between. Germline-derived CDR1 and CDR2 are LNHNV and YYDKDF (reference sequence). The CDR3 sequence is 15 residues long. The CDR3 DNA is TGTGCCACCAGCAGCAACAGGGGGGGCGGAGAGACCCAGTACTTC. This gives the protein CATSSNRGGGETQYF.

This clone is a singleton in its sample. J is TRBJ2-7 and V is TRBV5-1; TRBD1 agrees at 10 bases. The CDR3 is 14 amino acids. The J segment lost 2 bases and the V segment lost 4 bases, leaving 3 bases of the junction unmatched. The germline V gene has CDR1 SGHRS and CDR2 YFSETQ. The CDR3 sequence is CASSAGQGPYEQYF. CDR3 nucleotides: TGCGCCAGCAGCGCGGGACAGGGGCCCTACGAGCAGTACTTC.

The CDR3 here is CASSRSLAGANEQFF. CDR3 bases: TGTGCCAGCAGCCGTTCACTGGCGGGGGCCAATGAGCAGTTCTTC. The chain employs TRBV7-3 and TRBJ2-1; a possible D gene is TRBD2 (7 bases). This CDR3 is 15 amino acids long. Trimming left V 5 bases short and J 6 bases short, with 17 bases between. CDR1 SGHTA and CDR2 FQGTGA come from the germline V gene.

The V call is TRBV5-8, the J call TRBJ1-6, with TRBD1 matching over 7 bases. The J segment lost 7 bases and the V segment lost 4 bases, leaving 8 bases of the junction unmatched. Germline CDR1 reads SGHTS; CDR2 reads YDEGEE. The CDR3 is 15 amino acids. The CDR3 spells CASSTGRDRNSPLHF. The DNA of the CDR3 is TGTGCCAGCAGCACGGGCCGGGACAGAAATTCACCCCTCCACTTT. The complete variable domain, with remaining parts taken from reference TRBV5-8 and TRBJ1-6, reads EAGVTQSPTHLIKTRGQQATLRCSPISGHTSVYWYQQALGLGLQFLLWYDEGEERNRGNFPPRFSGRQFPNYSSELNVNALELEDSALYLCASSTGRDRNSPLHFGNGTRLTVT.

V is TRBV5-1 and J is TRBJ2-3, with a tentative D call TRBD1 (6 bases). Germline V CDR1 and CDR2: SGHRS, YFSETQ. V gave up 2 bases and J gave up 1 base, with 8 bases separating them. The CDR3 is made up of 14 amino acids. CDR3 bases: TGCGCCAGCAGCTTCTCAGGGGGCACAGATACGCAGTATTTT. Its translation: CASSFSGGTDTQYF.

The V call is TRBV11-2, the J call TRBJ1-3; weak D call: TRBD1 (6 bases). Germline CDR1 reads SGHAT; CDR2 reads FQNNGV. The CDR3 loop spans 19 amino acids. Trimming cost V 5 bases and J 0 bases, with 23 bases left between them. In DNA, the CDR3 is TGTGCCAGCAGCGCTCGACAGGCCCCCAACCAACTCTCTGGAAACACCATATATTTT. Its protein product is CASSARQAPNQLSGNTIYF.

The chain has TRBV30 and TRBJ1-5; D is ambiguous. The CDR3 has 13 residues. V was shortened by 0 bases and J by 6 bases, with 9 bases between the two germline ends. CDR1 and CDR2 (germline): GTSNPN, SVGIG (reference sequence). CDR3 in amino acids: CAWSVQGGQPQHF. DNA of the CDR3: TGTGCCTGGAGTGTACAAGGCGGTCAGCCCCAGCATTTT.

The chain combines TRBV18 with TRBJ2-3, with 10 bases identical to TRBD2. From germline, CDR1 is KGHSH and CDR2 LQKENI. The CDR3 has 17 residues. Germline trimming cut 3 bases from V and 6 bases from J; bases unmatched to any gene: 12. The CDR3 loop is CASSPSRSGGATDTQYF. The CDR3 DNA sequence: TGTGCCAGCTCACCCTCCAGGAGCGGGGGGGCAACTGATACGCAGTATTTT.

The CDR3: CASSYGTGGRNEQFF. The DNA of the CDR3 is TGCGCCAGCAGCTACGGGACAGGGGGCCGGAATGAGCAGTTCTTC. The chain recombines TRBV5-1 with TRBJ2-1; 12 bases align to TRBD1. Germline V gene sequence: CDR1 SGHRS, CDR2 YFSETQ. The CDR3 extends over 15 amino acids. V dropped 3 bases and J dropped 7; count of bases not matched to a gene: 5.

The rearrangement uses TRBV4-1 and TRBJ2-3, with 8 bases aligning to TRBD2. V was pared by 0 bases and J by 4 bases, with 6 bases of the junction left unmatched. Germline lookup yields CDR1 MGHRA and CDR2 YSYEKL. The CDR3 is made up of 16 amino acids. The CDR3 nucleotides read TGCGCCAGCAGCCAAGACGGGGCGGGGGGCGCAGATACGCAGTATTTT. It specifies CASSQDGAGGADTQYF.

The CDR3 is CAIRLSGGATDTQYF. In DNA form, the CDR3 reads TGTGCCATCAGACTAAGCGGGGGCGCAACAGATACGCAGTATTTT. The chain combines TRBV10-3 with TRBJ2-3; 8 bases agree with TRBD2. The CDR3 is 15 residues long. V lost 6 bases to trimming and J lost 3 bases; unmatched junction nucleotides: 8. The V gene's germline CDR1 is ENHRY and CDR2 SYGVKD.

This clone was seen more than once but under ten times. The J gene is TRBJ1-4, the V gene TRBV5-1, with TRBD1 matching over 8 bases. Germline values: CDR1 SGHRS, CDR2 YFSETQ. Germline trimming cut 3 bases from V and 4 bases from J; bases unmatched to any gene: 2. The CDR3 totals 14 residues. Here the CDR3 reads CASSYGQGNEKLFF. CDR3 nucleotide sequence: TGCGCCAGCAGCTACGGACAGGGTAATGAAAAACTGTTTTTT.

As DNA, the CDR3 is TGTGCCTGGAGTGAAGTGGGGGGGATCTCCTACGAGCAGTACTTC. Protein: CAWSEVGGISYEQYF. The chain employs TRBV30 and TRBJ2-7; the match to TRBD2 covers 7 bases. The CDR3 sequence is 15 residues long. The V and J ends lost 1 base and 0 bases, in that order; junction bases with no gene match: 6. Per the germline V gene, CDR1 is GTSNPN and CDR2 is SVGIG (reference sequence).

In this sample, this clone turned up a few times. CDR3 sequence reads: CATRHGLGVTDTQYF. DNA of the CDR3: TGTGCCACACGTCACGGACTAGGAGTCACAGATACGCAGTATTTT. The chain employs TRBV10-3 and TRBJ2-3; 7 positions agree with TRBD2. This CDR3 region has 15 residues. Per the germline V gene, CDR1 is ENHRY and CDR2 is SYGVKD. The J segment lost 2 bases and the V segment lost 10 bases, leaving 12 bases of the junction unmatched.

The V and J genes are TRBV6-6 and TRBJ2-7, with a tentative D call TRBD1 (6 bases). The CDR3 has 14 residues. CDR1 MNHNY and CDR2 SVGAGI come from the germline V gene (reference sequence). V lost 6 bases to trimming and J lost 0 bases, with 12 bases between them. The CDR3 DNA reads as TGTGCCAGCAGCGACAGGCTGAGCTCCTACGAGCAGTACTTC. Amino acids: CASSDRLSSYEQYF.

The chain employs TRBV30 and TRBJ1-2; TRBD1 matches at 8 bases. Germline V gene sequence: CDR1 GTSNPN, CDR2 SVGIG (reference sequence). The CDR3 spans 13 residues. V trimming: 5 bases; J trimming: 3 bases; junction bases outside the gene matches: 5. In nucleotides, the CDR3 is TGTGCCTGGGGTTCGACAGGGGACTATGGCTACACCTTC. The encoded protein is CAWGSTGDYGYTF.

V gene TRBV5-6 combines with J gene TRBJ1-1; TRBD1 agrees at 8 bases. The CDR3 is 17 amino acids. Per the germline V gene, CDR1 is SGHDT and CDR2 is YYEEEE. Losses at the gene ends were 4 bases for V and 0 bases for J; bases not matched to a gene: 11. The CDR3 sequence is CASSRNRGQALNTEAFF. CDR3 DNA: TGTGCCAGCAGCCGAAACCGGGGACAGGCCCTGAACACTGAAGCTTTCTTT.

This clone was detected ten times or more. The chain recombines TRBV2 with TRBJ2-3; TRBD2 matches 11 bases. Germline trimming cut 6 bases from V and 2 bases from J; bases unmatched to any gene: 4. The germline gives CDR1 SNHLY, CDR2 FYNNEI. The CDR3 is 15 amino acids. The CDR3 DNA follows: TGTGCCAGCAGCAAGGGACTAGCGGACACAGATACGCAGTATTTT. It encodes CASSKGLADTDTQYF.

The rearrangement links TRBV27 to TRBJ2-1, with TRBD2 as a possible D gene (6 bases). CDR1 is MNHEY, CDR2 SMNVEV, per germline (reference sequence). There are 15 residues in the CDR3. V lost 5 bases, J lost 0 bases, and 11 bases lay in between. The CDR3 spells CASSTGVSSYNEQFF. Here the CDR3 DNA reads TGTGCCAGCAGTACGGGGGTGAGCTCCTACAATGAGCAGTTCTTC.

The chain carries TRBV5-1 and TRBJ1-1; TRBD1 matches 8 bases. Germline V lookup: CDR1 SGHRS, CDR2 YFSETQ. This CDR3 comprises 19 residues. The V and J ends lost 3 bases and 6 bases, in that order; junction bases with no gene match: 22. The CDR3 reads CASSSVGLRGQGKKSEAFF. The CDR3 nucleotides read TGCGCCAGCAGCTCGGTCGGTCTTAGAGGACAGGGAAAGAAATCTGAAGCTTTCTTT.

The chain uses TRBV7-3 and TRBJ2-2; D not resolved. The CDR3 contains 12 residues. V shed 4 bases and J shed 5 bases, with 5 bases lying between them. Germline assignment: CDR1 SGHTA and CDR2 FQGTGA. The CDR3: CASSWSTGELFF. For the CDR3, the DNA is TGTGCCAGCAGCTGGAGTACCGGGGAGCTGTTTTTT.